This TCR beta chain was sequenced in a study of OX40 agonist ivuxolimab in advanced cancers. Overall study context: Dose-escalation patients were diagnosed with hepatocellular carcinoma, melanoma, renal cell cancer or head and neck cancer. Antecedent anti-PD-1, anti-PD-L1 or anti-CTLA-4 therapy was permissible, with around 41% having received some.

Whole-study results and caveats: Low clonal expansion, among the lowest seen, marked partial responders at 0.1-3.0 mg/kg.

Produced via immunoSEQ multiplex PCR; TCRdb's table is partial and in-frame only. The data show 65,000 to 90,000 clones, with approximately 92% seen just once and roughly a tenth held by the top ten. Autoimmune disease history or systemic immunosuppression disqualified patients. Per germline, CDR1 SNHLY and CDR2 FYNNEI. The germline V and J ends were trimmed by 5 bases and 0 bases, with 11 bases remaining between them. This CDR3 comprises 15 residues. Turning to this clone: The antigen is undetermined.

The TCR comes from an adult with an advanced solid tumor such as melanoma, head and neck, liver or kidney cancer. This chain joins TRBV2 and TRBJ2-1; either TRBD1 or TRBD2 may supply D (6 bases each). This sample comprised CD4+ or CD8+ T cells sorted from blood, obtained in a trial of the OX40 agonist ivuxolimab. CDR3: CASSPRGRSYNEQFF. CDR3 nucleotides: TGTGCCAGCAGTCCACGGGGGCGCTCCTACAATGAGCAGTTCTTC.